Listed below are T cell receptor beta chains from one sample, sequenced in a study of T cell repertoires in cytomegalovirus infection. TCRdb used MiXCR to reprocess the reads, holding one entry per CDR3 protein. The data show 400,000 to 600,000 distinct CDR3 sequences, about 42% seen once. Their cognate antigens are unknown. The sample consisted of cultured PBMCs, taken from culture after CMV antigen stimulation. The source is a human donor in good health (CMV status not recorded). Some clones in this sample may be carry-over from other donors' samples. Both conserved end residues are part of each CDR3. Fields, in order: V gene, J gene, D gene, clone size, CDR3 length, CDR3 DNA, CDR3 protein. A D gene is named only where the DNA matches it firmly. Clone size appears in some rows only: once, few, many, or a class for an expanded clone.

TRBV4-1	TRBJ2-3	TRBD1	.	15	TGCGCCAGCAGCCAAGGCAGGGGGCCGGGAGATACGCAGTATTTT	CASSQGRGPGDTQYF
TRBV6-2/TRBV6-3	TRBJ1-5	TRBD1	few	15	TGTGCCAGCAGATATCGACAGGGACGTAATCAGCCCCAGCATTTT	CASRYRQGRNQPQHF
TRBV7-2	TRBJ2-7	.	.	15	TGTGCCAGCAGCTTTTCTAGCCCCCCGTATGACGAGCAGTACTTC	CASSFSSPPYDEQYF
TRBV5-4	TRBJ1-1	.	.	14	TGTGCCAGCAGCTATGACAGCTTGAACACTGAAGCTTTCTTT	CASSYDSLNTEAFF
TRBV7-6	TRBJ2-5	TRBD2	.	17	TGTGCCAGCAGCTTAGCGCTGAGCGGGGGGGCCTTAGAGACCCAGTACTTC	CASSLALSGGALETQYF
TRBV7-6	TRBJ2-5	TRBD2	.	18	TGTGCCAGCAGCTTAGGGGGGTTTCTAGCGGAGGGAAGAGAGACCCAGTACTTC	CASSLGGFLAEGRETQYF
TRBV20-1	TRBJ2-1	.	.	15	TGCAGTGCTAGGCTATCTCTAAGCTCCTACAATGAGCAGTTCTTC	CSARLSLSSYNEQFF
TRBV7-2	TRBJ2-3	TRBD2	.	13	TGTGCCAGCAGCTTACAGCGGGGGGATACGCAGTATTTT	CASSLQRGDTQYF
TRBV7-8	TRBJ2-4	.	many	17	TGTGCCAGCAGCTTAGGGAGGCAGGGACTCGGCAAAAACATTCAGTACTTC	CASSLGRQGLGKNIQYF
TRBV12-3/TRBV12-4	TRBJ2-1	.	.	10	TGTGCCAGCAGAGGTAAAGAGCAGTTCTTC	CASRGKEQFF
TRBV6-1	TRBJ1-5	TRBD1	few	15	TGTGCCAGCAGGAAATCCGGGACAGGGGATCAGCCCCAGCATTTT	CASRKSGTGDQPQHF
TRBV7-2	TRBJ2-3	.	.	16	TGTGCCAGCAGCCAAGTGACTAGTGGTTATGAAGATACGCAGTATTTT	CASSQVTSGYEDTQYF
TRBV7-3	TRBJ2-5	.	few	13	TGTGCCAGCAGCTCCCCCGGGGTGGAGACCCAGTACTTC	CASSSPGVETQYF
TRBV12-3/TRBV12-4	TRBJ2-5	TRBD1	.	14	TGTGCCAGCAGTTCGGGACAGGGTTTTGGGACCCAGTACTTC	CASSSGQGFGTQYF
TRBV7-2	TRBJ1-1	TRBD1	many	14	TGTGCCAGCGGCGGACAGGGACCGAACACTGAAGCTTTCTTT	CASGGQGPNTEAFF
TRBV2	TRBJ2-2	TRBD1	once	13	TGTGCCAGCCTGGGACAGTACACCGGGGAGCTGTTTTTT	CASLGQYTGELFF
TRBV6-5	TRBJ2-1	.	few	12	TGTGCCAGCAGTCGGGGTCAGGATGAGCAGTTCTTC	CASSRGQDEQFF
TRBV4-2	TRBJ2-2	TRBD2	.	17	TGTGCCAGCAGCCAAGACCTTAGCGGGGTAAACACCGGGGAGCTGTTTTTT	CASSQDLSGVNTGELFF
TRBV7-6	TRBJ2-3	.	few	18	TGTGCCAGCAGCTTGCGCCGCCCCGGACCCACTGGGGCAGATACGCAGTATTTT	CASSLRRPGPTGADTQYF
TRBV2	TRBJ2-1	.	.	15	TGTGCCAGCAGACGAACCGGGACCGTCGCCAATGAGCAGTTCTTC	CASRRTGTVANEQFF
TRBV4-3	TRBJ1-2	.	.	13	TGCGCCAGCAGCCAAGTAATAGGGGTTGGCTACACCTTC	CASSQVIGVGYTF
TRBV12-3/TRBV12-4	TRBJ1-3	TRBD1	few	16	TGTGCCAGCAGTCGAGGACAGGGGAAATCTGGAAACACCATATATTTT	CASSRGQGKSGNTIYF
TRBV19	TRBJ2-7	.	.	13	TGTGCCAGTACGGACAGGGAGGGATACGAGCAGTACTTC	CASTDREGYEQYF
TRBV27	TRBJ2-3	TRBD2	.	16	TGTGCCAGCAGCCTTGGGCTAGCGGGGATCGCAGATACGCAGTATTTT	CASSLGLAGIADTQYF
TRBV12-5	TRBJ2-1	TRBD1	.	16	TGTGCTAGTGGTTTGGACGTGGACAGGACCGACAATGAGCAGTTCTTC	CASGLDVDRTDNEQFF
TRBV7-2	TRBJ2-7	.	.	16	TGTGCCAGCAGCTTATTAGTAATGGGGGGCTCCTACGAGCAGTACTTC	CASSLLVMGGSYEQYF
TRBV29-1	TRBJ2-2	TRBD1	.	15	TGCAGCGTTGCAAGGACAGGGGGCAACACCGGGGAGCTGTTTTTT	CSVARTGGNTGELFF
TRBV7-6	TRBJ2-1	.	.	15	TGTGCCAGCAGCGGTAATGTTGTGTCCCACAATGAGCAGTTCTTC	CASSGNVVSHNEQFF
TRBV11-2	TRBJ2-2	TRBD1	.	15	TGTGCCAGCAGACGGACAGGGCTTGACACCGGGGAGCTGTTTTTT	CASRRTGLDTGELFF
TRBV19	TRBJ2-7	TRBD1	.	14	TGTGCCAGTAGAAAGACAGGGGGAACCTACGAGCAGTACTTC	CASRKTGGTYEQYF
TRBV7-6	TRBJ1-4	TRBD1	few	15	TGTGCCAGCAGCTTAGGGACAGGGGGCTCTGAAAAACTGTTTTTT	CASSLGTGGSEKLFF
TRBV7-2	TRBJ1-2	.	few	14	TGTGCCAGCAGCTTAGCCGGCCCCCTGTCCGACTACACCTTC	CASSLAGPLSDYTF
TRBV12-3/TRBV12-4	TRBJ2-7	.	.	14	TGTGCCAGCAGTTTGGACCGCTTATCTGGCGAGCAGTACTTC	CASSLDRLSGEQYF
TRBV20-1	TRBJ2-1	.	few	17	TGCAGTGCTAGAGATGTAGGGAGCACGTACGCCTACAATGAGCAGTTCTTC	CSARDVGSTYAYNEQFF
TRBV12-5	TRBJ2-3	.	.	13	TGTGCTAGTGGTTTGGGGACAGCAGATACGCAGTATTTT	CASGLGTADTQYF
TRBV7-9	TRBJ2-1	TRBD2	few	18	TGTGCCAGCAGCCCCAAGGGACTAGCGGGAATTAACTACAATGAGCAGTTCTTC	CASSPKGLAGINYNEQFF
TRBV7-9	TRBJ1-1	.	.	12	TGTGCCAGCAGCCTGGCGGAGGGGGAAGCTTTCTTT	CASSLAEGEAFF
TRBV20-1	TRBJ2-7	.	few	13	TGCAGTCAGCAACCCCCACGACAGTACGAGCAGTACTTC	CSQQPPRQYEQYF
TRBV12-3/TRBV12-4	TRBJ2-3	.	few	17	TGTGCCAGCAGTTCCCCCTTGGGCGGGACAAGCACAGATACGCAGTATTTT	CASSSPLGGTSTDTQYF
TRBV6-1	TRBJ2-1	.	few	13	TGTGCCAGCAGTGAAAAAACCCCCCCAGAGCAGTTCTTC	CASSEKTPPEQFF
TRBV6-5	TRBJ1-1	TRBD1	.	14	TGTGCCAGCAGAACTGACAGGGGAACCACTGAAGCTTTCTTT	CASRTDRGTTEAFF
TRBV7-2	TRBJ2-3	.	few	12	TGTGCCAGCAGCGGATTTTCCGATACGCAGTATTTT	CASSGFSDTQYF
TRBV7-9	TRBJ2-7	.	.	12	TGTGCCAGCACCACACTCGGGGACGAGCAGTACTTC	CASTTLGDEQYF
TRBV23-1	TRBJ2-4	.	.	14	TGCGCCAGCAGTCTACAGTTAGCCAAAAACATTCAGTACTTC	CASSLQLAKNIQYF
TRBV9	TRBJ2-1	TRBD2	.	16	TGTGCCAGCAGCGTAGCTTTGCTAGCGGGAGTCTCCGAGCAGTTCTTC	CASSVALLAGVSEQFF
TRBV7-9	TRBJ2-1	.	.	13	TGTGCCAGCAGCTTAGGATCGGACAATGAGCAGTTCTTC	CASSLGSDNEQFF
TRBV12-5	TRBJ2-1	TRBD2	.	18	TGTGCTAGTGGTCCGACCGGACTAGCCCAGTCCCCCGCCAATGAGCAGTTCTTC	CASGPTGLAQSPANEQFF
TRBV6-1	TRBJ2-7	TRBD2	.	14	TGTGCCAGCAGCGGACTAGCGGGAGCTTACGAGCAGTACTTC	CASSGLAGAYEQYF
TRBV7-2	TRBJ2-7	.	few	15	TGTGCCAGCAGCCCGCGAGGGGACCCCTCCTACGAGCAGTACTTC	CASSPRGDPSYEQYF
TRBV7-2	TRBJ1-4	.	once	14	TGTGCCAGCAGCTTACACGGACCTAATGAAAAACTGTTTTTT	CASSLHGPNEKLFF
TRBV7-2	TRBJ1-2	TRBD1	few	13	TGTGCCAGCAGCACCCACAGGGGAAATGGCTACACCTTC	CASSTHRGNGYTF
TRBV7-2	TRBJ2-5	TRBD2	few	15	TGTGCCAGCAGCCCCCAGGGACTAGCGGGAGAGACCCAGTACTTC	CASSPQGLAGETQYF